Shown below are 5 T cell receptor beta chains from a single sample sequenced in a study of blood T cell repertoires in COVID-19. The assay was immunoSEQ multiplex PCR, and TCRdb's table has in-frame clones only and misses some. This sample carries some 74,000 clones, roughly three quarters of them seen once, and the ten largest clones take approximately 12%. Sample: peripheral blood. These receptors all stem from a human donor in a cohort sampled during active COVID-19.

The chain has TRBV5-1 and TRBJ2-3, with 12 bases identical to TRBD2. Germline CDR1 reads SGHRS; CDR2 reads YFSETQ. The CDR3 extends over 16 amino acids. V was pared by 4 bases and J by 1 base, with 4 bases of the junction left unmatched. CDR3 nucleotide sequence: TGCGCCAGCAGCGTGACTAGCGGGGGAGGCACAGATACGCAGTATTTT. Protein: CASSVTSGGGTDTQYF. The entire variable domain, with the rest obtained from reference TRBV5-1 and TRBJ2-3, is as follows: KAGVTQTPRYLIKTRGQQVTLSCSPISGHRSVSWYQQTPGQGLQFLFEYFSETQRNKGNFPGRFSGRQFSNSRSEMNVSTLELGDSALYLCASSVTSGGGTDTQYFGPGTRLTVL.

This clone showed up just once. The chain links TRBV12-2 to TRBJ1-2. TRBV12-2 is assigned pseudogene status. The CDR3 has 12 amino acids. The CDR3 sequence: CASNGGVYGYTF. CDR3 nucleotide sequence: TGTGCAAGTAACGGGGGGGTCTATGGCTACACCTTC.

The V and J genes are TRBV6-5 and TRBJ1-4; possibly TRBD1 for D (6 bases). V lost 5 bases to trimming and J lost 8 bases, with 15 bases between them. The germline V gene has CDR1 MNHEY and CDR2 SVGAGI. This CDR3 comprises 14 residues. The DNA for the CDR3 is TGTGCCAGCAGTCAAAAAGGGGGATACGAAAAACTGTTTTTT. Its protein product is CASSQKGGYEKLFF.

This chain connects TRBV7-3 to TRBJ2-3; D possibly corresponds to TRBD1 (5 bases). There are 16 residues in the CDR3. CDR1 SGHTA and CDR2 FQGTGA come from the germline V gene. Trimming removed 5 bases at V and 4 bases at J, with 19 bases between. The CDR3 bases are TGTGCCAGCAGCCCCCCCGGGCCCAAAGGGGCAGATACGCAGTATTTT. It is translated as CASSPPGPKGADTQYF.

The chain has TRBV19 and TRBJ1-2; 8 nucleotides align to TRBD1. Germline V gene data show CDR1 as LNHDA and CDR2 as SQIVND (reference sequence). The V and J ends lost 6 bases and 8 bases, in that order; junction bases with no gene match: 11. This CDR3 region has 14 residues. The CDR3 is CASSQDRVGRGYTF. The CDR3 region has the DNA TGTGCCAGTAGCCAGGACAGGGTGGGCAGGGGCTACACCTTC.